These 17 T cell receptor beta chains were sequenced from one sample in a study of cytomegalovirus exposure and HLA in healthy donors. Use of 60 Vbeta and 13 Jbeta primers characterized the PCR. Here immunoSEQ multiplex PCR was the method, and the copy in TCRdb shows in-frame clones only, minus some. In all, the sample yields tens of thousands of clones. The sequenced material came from PBMCs. These receptors came from a man aged 25 to 40 in good health and CMV-seropositive.

The J gene is TRBJ2-1, the V gene TRBV25-1; D is possibly TRBD2 (5 bases). V lost 1 base and J 4 bases, leaving 11 bases between the germline ends. The length of the CDR3 is 15 residues. Germline lookup yields CDR1 MGHDK and CDR2 SYGVNS. CDR3 region: CASSESGIAYNEQFF. The CDR3 DNA follows: TGTGCCAGCAGTGAATCGGGGATAGCTTACAATGAGCAGTTCTTC.

This chain joins TRBV2 and TRBJ1-2; unclear D gene. This CDR3 is built from 13 residues. The germline gives CDR1 SNHLY, CDR2 FYNNEI. V was cut by 7 bases and J by 8 bases, with 17 bases left in between. CDR3 loop: CASKRATTGGYTF. The CDR3 DNA is TGTGCCAGCAAGAGGGCTACAACCGGAGGCTACACCTTC.

The chain carries TRBV5-6 and TRBJ2-7; 8 bases map to TRBD1. The CDR3 is 15 amino acids. After removal of 4 bases from V and 1 base from J, the junction contained 7 bases not matched to a gene. Per germline, CDR1 SGHDT and CDR2 YYEEEE. CDR3 amino acids: CASSALTGVSYEQYF. The DNA for the CDR3 is TGTGCCAGCAGCGCGCTGACAGGGGTATCCTACGAGCAGTACTTC.

The chain is built from TRBV28 and TRBJ2-1; TRBD2 matches at 7 bases. CDR1 and CDR2 (germline): MDHEN, SYDVKM. The CDR3 loop spans 15 amino acids. After removal of 7 bases from V and 5 bases from J, the junction contained 11 bases not matched to a gene. CDR3 nucleotide sequence: TGTGCCAGCATCCCGCTGGGACTACAAAACAATGAGCAGTTCTTC. Amino acids: CASIPLGLQNNEQFF.

The rearrangement links TRBV18 to TRBJ2-7; D may be TRBD2 (6 bases). In germline, CDR1 is KGHSH, CDR2 LQKENI. The ends were cut back, 2 bases at V and 5 bases at J, with 10 bases in the middle. This CDR3 region has 13 residues. DNA of the CDR3: TGTGCCAGCTCACCAAGGAGGGGCCACGAGCAGTACTTC. This translates into CASSPRRGHEQYF.

This chain uses TRBV29-1 with TRBJ1-4; tentative D call: TRBD1 (5 bases). Germline V gene data show CDR1 as SQVTM and CDR2 as ANQGSEA. Trimming shortened V by 2 bases and J by 7 bases, and 14 bases separated the two germline ends. The CDR3 is 14 amino acids. CDR3 residues: CSVETDSLGEKLFF. The CDR3 nucleotides are TGCAGCGTTGAAACAGACAGTCTGGGTGAAAAACTGTTTTTT.

This sequence joins TRBV7-8 and TRBJ2-7; the match to TRBD2 covers 7 bases. Germline V CDR1 and CDR2: SGHVS, FQNEAQ. The CDR3 runs to 13 residues. The J segment lost 6 bases and the V segment lost 6 bases, leaving 8 bases of the junction unmatched. The CDR3 is CASRRGTSGEQYF. The CDR3 nucleotides read TGTGCCAGCAGGCGGGGGACTTCGGGCGAGCAGTACTTC.

This rearrangement joins TRBV9 to TRBJ1-1; D might be TRBD1 (5 bases). The ends were cut back, 3 bases at V and 5 bases at J, with 14 bases in the middle. This CDR3 is built from 14 residues. In germline, CDR1 is SGDLS, CDR2 YYNGEE. CDR3 sequence: CASSGSGAPTEAFF. The CDR3 DNA reads as TGTGCCAGCAGCGGTAGTGGGGCACCTACTGAAGCTTTCTTT.

The chain couples TRBV18 to TRBJ2-7; D remains ambiguous. The CDR3 totals 11 residues. V was cut by 5 bases and J by 4 bases, with 6 bases left in between. The germline V gene encodes CDR1 KGHSH and CDR2 LQKENI. The CDR3 sequence: CASSNSYEQYF. The DNA for the CDR3 is TGTGCCAGCTCAAACTCGTACGAGCAGTACTTC. The variable domain in full, completed from reference TRBV18 and TRBJ2-7, reads NAGVMQNPRHLVRRRGQEARLRCSPMKGHSHVYWYRQLPEEGLKFMVYLQKENIIDESGMPKERFSAEFPKEGPSILRIQQVVRGDSAAYFCASSNSYEQYFGPGTRLTVT.

The genes are TRBV30 and TRBJ2-1; 10 bases are a match to TRBD2. Unmatched junction bases numbered 3, after V lost 4 bases and J lost 0 bases. Germline V gene sequence: CDR1 GTSNPN, CDR2 SVGIG (reference sequence). The CDR3 runs to 15 residues. The CDR3 DNA reads as TGTGCCTGGACTAGCGGGAGCGTCTCCTACAATGAGCAGTTCTTC. Residues: CAWTSGSVSYNEQFF.

The genes are TRBV30 and TRBJ1-4, with D possibly TRBD1 on 6 matching bases. CDR3 size: 14 residues. The germline V and J ends were trimmed by 7 bases and 5 bases, with 17 bases remaining between them. The germline gives CDR1 GTSNPN, CDR2 SVGIG (reference sequence). CDR3 nucleotide sequence: TGTGCCTCAGACCCAGGGGCCGGAAATGAAAAACTGTTTTTT. It yields the protein CASDPGAGNEKLFF.

The gene calls are TRBV5-1 and TRBJ2-3, with D maybe TRBD1 (6 bases). Deletions cut 4 bases from V and 2 bases from J, with 11 bases between. CDR1 and CDR2 (germline): SGHRS, YFSETQ. The length of the CDR3 is 14 residues. Here the CDR3 reads CASSPDRSTDTQYF. CDR3 coding DNA: TGCGCCAGCAGCCCGGACAGATCCACAGATACGCAGTATTTT.

The V call is TRBV13, the J call TRBJ2-7, with 7 bases lining up with TRBD1. The CDR3 sequence is 14 residues long. CDR1 and CDR2 from the germline V gene are PRHDT and FYEKMQ (reference sequence). V shed 1 base, J shed 4 bases, and the junction held 4 bases outside the gene matches. The CDR3: CASSLEDRVYEQYF. The CDR3 coding sequence is TGTGCCAGCAGCTTAGAAGACAGGGTGTACGAGCAGTACTTC.

The rearrangement links TRBV14 to TRBJ2-7; D is unclear. Germline V gene sequence: CDR1 SGHDN, CDR2 FVKESK. There are 11 residues in the CDR3. Trimming removed 6 bases at V and 0 bases at J, with 3 bases between. The CDR3, as DNA: TGTGCCAGCAGTCTCTCCTACGAGCAGTACTTC. Encoded protein: CASSLSYEQYF.

The rearrangement uses TRBV5-6 and TRBJ2-1; maybe TRBD2 (5 bases). The CDR3 runs 14 residues. CDR1 is SGHDT, CDR2 YYEEEE, per germline. Trimming shortened V by 2 bases and J by 3 bases, and 9 bases separated the two germline ends. In DNA, the CDR3 is TGTGCCAGCAGCTTACTAGATGGCTACAATGAGCAGTTCTTC. Amino acid sequence: CASSLLDGYNEQFF.

The chain combines TRBV19 with TRBJ2-3, with unresolved D. There are 15 residues in the CDR3. Trimming shortened V by 0 bases and J by 0 bases, and 7 bases separated the two germline ends. CDR1 LNHDA and CDR2 SQIVND come from the germline V gene (reference sequence). Here the CDR3 DNA reads TGTGCCAGTAGTATAGAACTACATAGCACAGATACGCAGTATTTT. Translated, it gives CASSIELHSTDTQYF. Filled out from reference TRBV19 and TRBJ2-3, the complete variable domain reads DGGITQSPKYLFRKEGQNVTLSCEQNLNHDAMYWYRQDPGQGLRLIYYSQIVNDFQKGDIAEGYSVSREKKESFPLTVTSAQKNPTAFYLCASSIELHSTDTQYFGPGTRLTVL.

The chain has TRBV5-4 and TRBJ1-1, with 10 nucleotides matching TRBD1. This CDR3 comprises 15 residues. The J segment lost 5 bases and the V segment lost 4 bases, leaving 8 bases of the junction unmatched. The germline V gene has CDR1 SGHNT and CDR2 YYREEE (reference sequence). The DNA of the CDR3 is TGTGCCAGCAGCCCACCTGGGACAGGGGCAACTGAAGCTTTCTTT. Its translation is CASSPPGTGATEAFF. Together with reference TRBV5-4 and TRBJ1-1, the CDR3 gives the full variable domain: ETGVTQSPTHLIKTRGQQVTLRCSSQSGHNTVSWYQQALGQGPQFIFQYYREEENGRGNFPPRFSGLQFPNYSSELNVNALELDDSALYLCASSPPGTGATEAFFGQGTRLTVV.